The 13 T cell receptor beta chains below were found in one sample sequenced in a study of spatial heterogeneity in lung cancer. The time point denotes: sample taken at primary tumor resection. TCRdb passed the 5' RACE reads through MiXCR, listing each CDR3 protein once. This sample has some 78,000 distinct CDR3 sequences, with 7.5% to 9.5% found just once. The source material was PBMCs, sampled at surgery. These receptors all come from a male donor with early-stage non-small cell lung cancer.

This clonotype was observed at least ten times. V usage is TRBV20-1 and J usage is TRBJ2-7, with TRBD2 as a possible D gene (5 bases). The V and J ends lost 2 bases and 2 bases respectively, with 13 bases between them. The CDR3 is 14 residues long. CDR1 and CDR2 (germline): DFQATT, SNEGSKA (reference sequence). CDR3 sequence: CSARWEHGAYEQYF. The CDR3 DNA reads TGCAGTGCTAGATGGGAACACGGGGCCTACGAGCAGTACTTC.

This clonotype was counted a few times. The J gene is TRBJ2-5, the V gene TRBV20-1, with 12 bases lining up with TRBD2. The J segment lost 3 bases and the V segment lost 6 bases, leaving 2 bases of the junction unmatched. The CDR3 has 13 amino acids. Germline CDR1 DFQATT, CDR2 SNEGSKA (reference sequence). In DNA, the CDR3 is TGCAGTGCCAGGACTAGCGGGAAAGAGACCCAGTACTTC. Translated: CSARTSGKETQYF.

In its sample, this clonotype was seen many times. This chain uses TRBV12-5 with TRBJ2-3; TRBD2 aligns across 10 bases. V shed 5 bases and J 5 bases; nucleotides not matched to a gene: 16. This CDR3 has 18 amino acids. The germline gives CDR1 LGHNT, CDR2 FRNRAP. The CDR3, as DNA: TGTGCTAGTGGTCGCAGTGAGCGGGAGGGCCCTCAGGAAGATACGCAGTATTTT. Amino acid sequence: CASGRSEREGPQEDTQYF.

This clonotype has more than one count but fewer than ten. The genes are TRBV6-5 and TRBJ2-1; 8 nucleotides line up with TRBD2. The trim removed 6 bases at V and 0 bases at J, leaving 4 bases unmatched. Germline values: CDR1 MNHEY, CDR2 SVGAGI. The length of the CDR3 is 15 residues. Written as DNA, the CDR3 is TGTGCCAGCAGCCGGAGCGGGAGCTCCTACAATGAGCAGTTCTTC. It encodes CASSRSGSSYNEQFF.

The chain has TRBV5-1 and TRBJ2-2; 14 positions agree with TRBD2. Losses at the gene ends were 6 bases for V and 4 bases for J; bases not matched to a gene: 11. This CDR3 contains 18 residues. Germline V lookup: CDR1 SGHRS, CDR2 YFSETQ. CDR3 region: CASITGTSGGILTGELFF. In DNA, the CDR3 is TGCGCCAGCATTACTGGGACTAGCGGGGGTATCCTCACCGGGGAGCTGTTTTTT.

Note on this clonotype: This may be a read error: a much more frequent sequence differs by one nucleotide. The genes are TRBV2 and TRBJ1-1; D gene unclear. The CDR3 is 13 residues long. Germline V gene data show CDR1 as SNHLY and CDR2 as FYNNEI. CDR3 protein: CGSNTLSNTEAFF. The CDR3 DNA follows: TGTGGCAGCAATACGCTCTCGAACACTGAAGCTTTCTTT.

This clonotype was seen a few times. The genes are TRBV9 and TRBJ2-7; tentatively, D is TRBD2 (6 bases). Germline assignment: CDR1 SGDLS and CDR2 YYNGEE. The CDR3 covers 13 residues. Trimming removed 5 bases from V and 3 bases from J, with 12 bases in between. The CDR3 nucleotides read TGTGCCAGCAGTCGGGACTTCAACTACGAGCAGTACTTC. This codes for CASSRDFNYEQYF.

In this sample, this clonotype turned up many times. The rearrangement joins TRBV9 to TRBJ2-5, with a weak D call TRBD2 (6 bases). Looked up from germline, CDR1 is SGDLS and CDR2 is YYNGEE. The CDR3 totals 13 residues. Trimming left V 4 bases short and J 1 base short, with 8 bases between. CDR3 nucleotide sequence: TGTGCCAGCAGCCCTAGCGTCCAAGAGACCCAGTACTTC. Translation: CASSPSVQETQYF.

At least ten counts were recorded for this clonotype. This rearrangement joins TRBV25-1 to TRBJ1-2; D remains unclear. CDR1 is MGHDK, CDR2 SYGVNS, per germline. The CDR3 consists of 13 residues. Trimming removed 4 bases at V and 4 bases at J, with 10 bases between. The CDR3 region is CASSAAESYGYTF. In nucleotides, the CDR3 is TGTGCCAGCAGTGCCGCTGAATCCTATGGCTACACCTTC.

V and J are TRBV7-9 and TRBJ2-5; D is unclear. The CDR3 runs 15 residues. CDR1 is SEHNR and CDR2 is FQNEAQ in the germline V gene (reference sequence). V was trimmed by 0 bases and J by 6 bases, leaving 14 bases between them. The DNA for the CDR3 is TGTGCCAGCAGCTTAGCGGTCAGCCAAATCCAGACCCAGTACTTC. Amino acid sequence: CASSLAVSQIQTQYF. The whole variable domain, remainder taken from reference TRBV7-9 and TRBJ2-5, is DTGVSQNPRHKITKRGQNVTFRCDPISEHNRLYWYRQTLGQGPEFLTYFQNEAQLEKSRLLSDRFSAERPKGSFSTLEIQRTEQGDSAMYLCASSLAVSQIQTQYFGPGTRLLVL.

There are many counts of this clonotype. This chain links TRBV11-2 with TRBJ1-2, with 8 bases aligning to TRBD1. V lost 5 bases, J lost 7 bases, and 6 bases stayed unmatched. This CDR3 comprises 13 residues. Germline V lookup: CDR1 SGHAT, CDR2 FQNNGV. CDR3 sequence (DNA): TGTGCCAGCAGCACCCGGGACAGGCGTGGCTACACCTTC. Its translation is CASSTRDRRGYTF.

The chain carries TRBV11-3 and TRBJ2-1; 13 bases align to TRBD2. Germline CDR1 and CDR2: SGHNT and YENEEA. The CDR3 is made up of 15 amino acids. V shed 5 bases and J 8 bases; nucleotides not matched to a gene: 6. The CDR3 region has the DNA TGTGCCAGCAGCGAAGAAACTAGCGGGAGGGATGAGCAGTTCTTC. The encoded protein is CASSEETSGRDEQFF.

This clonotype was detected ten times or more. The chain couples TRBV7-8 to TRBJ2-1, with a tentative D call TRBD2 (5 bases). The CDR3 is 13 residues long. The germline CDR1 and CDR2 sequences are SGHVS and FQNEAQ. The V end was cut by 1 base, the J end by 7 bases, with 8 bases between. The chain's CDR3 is CASSLGGENEQFF. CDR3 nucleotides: TGTGCCAGCAGCTTAGGGGGAGAAAATGAGCAGTTCTTC.